This TCR beta chain derives from a study of T-cell reconstitution after alpha-beta-depleted transplantation in children. Unique molecular identifiers were incorporated during preparation of the TCRbeta library. TCRdb passed the PCR reads through MiXCR, listing each CDR3 protein once. The sample records 490,000 or so distinct CDR3 sequences, under 12% being singletons. Study-level findings and limits: Roughly two months post-transplant, alpha-beta T cells reportedly originated from several hundred graft clones that had expanded. Recipient T cells and thymic progenitors that survived gave rise to the high TCRbeta diversity observed at day 60 in some patients. Once a year had passed after transplant, T-cell counts and diversity came mostly from newly produced T cells.

CDR1 SGHRS and CDR2 YFSETQ come from the germline V gene. The CDR3 is 17 amino acids. The V gene lost 5 bases and the J gene lost 2 bases, with 23 bases spanning the gap. This clonotype was recorded at least ten times. The target antigen is unknown. V usage is TRBV5-1 and J usage is TRBJ2-7; D may match TRBD1 or TRBD2 (6 bases each). This sample comprised PBMCs, obtained before TCRalphabeta/CD19-depleted stem cell transplant. This TCR came from a child aged 2-15 years with inherited bone marrow failure, due to receive a stem cell transplant. CDR3 sequence: CASSIDFTGAYTYEQYF. CDR3 nucleotides: TGCGCCAGCAGTATCGACTTCACGGGGGCGTATACCTACGAGCAGTACTTC.